Below, one TCR beta chain is given with its context. Its binding antigen is unknown. No much larger clonotype is one base removed from it; base qualities were not supplied. This sample is drawn from a study of blood T cell repertoires in COVID-19 (dated by TCRdb to about 2020). At the level of the whole study: Samples covering the acute and convalescent phases of COVID-19 were provided by collaborators in the United States, Italy and Spain. Where available, HLA class I and class II types were obtained from metadata supplied by the sample provider rather than from assay-based typing. The dataset comprised deeply sampled blood TCRbeta repertoires from subjects exposed to, actively infected with, or recovered from COVID-19. Sample metadata almost always included a de-identified subject ID, COVID-19 status, age in years and sex. The repertoires were made available in a free public database intended to serve as a resource for research on the immune response to SARS-CoV-2. The material from the prospective study consisted of cDNA or gDNA derived from T cells, B-cell-depleted T cells, or PBMCs. Samples came from the ongoing ImmuneRACE study (first 160 participants) plus 1,254 subjects from 6 global collaborators. What the work shows at the level of the full study, not this receptor alone: The quantity of clinical and demographic metadata differed by source and by participant and was supplied without curation.

TCRbeta CDR3 regions were amplified from genomic DNA using the immunoSEQ Assay, a bias-controlled multiplex PCR. In the authors' own workflow: The number of nucleated cells in each sample was estimated by amplification of reference gene primers within the assay. To quantify the absolute abundance of each unique TCRbeta CDR3 rearrangement, sequence reads were collapsed and filtered. Productive Simpson clonality was computed per sample as the square root of Simpson's diversity index over productive rearrangements. Imported from immuneACCESS, the table was reduced by TCRdb to in-frame sequences with V and J called. These copies leave out some clones; in studies compared against another copy, an unresolved V gene accounts for under half, and the cause of the remainder is not known. V, J and clone size reflect that table, while D and trimming were determined from the DNA. The table for this sample lists about 170,000 clones; more than 75% of them were counted only once. The top ten hold about 2.1% of the sample.

The V and J ends are trimmed by 2 bases and 0 bases, leaving 11 bases between them. From its cysteine to its phenylalanine, the CDR3 spans 16 amino acids. CDR3 DNA only is kept here, 48 bases in frame from base 1. In the germline V gene (reference sequence), CDR1 corresponds to MNHNY and CDR2 to SVGAGI. A second Seattle source provided samples from volunteer blood donors who had recovered from COVID-19. Collaborating institutions collected whole blood in K2EDTA tubes following their own protocols. For TCRbeta analysis, collaborator samples were shipped as frozen whole blood, as isolated PBMCs, or as DNA extracted from either sample type.

The chain is encoded by TRBV6-6 joined to TRBJ1-5; perhaps TRBD1 is the D gene, with 6 bases matching. This clonotype was sampled from a man aged 50-59 years who had recovered from COVID-19. Input material: peripheral blood. CDR3 region: CASSYLTGPSNQPQHF. Read as DNA, the sequence is TGTGCCAGCAGTTACCTAACAGGGCCTAGCAATCAGCCCCAGCATTTT.